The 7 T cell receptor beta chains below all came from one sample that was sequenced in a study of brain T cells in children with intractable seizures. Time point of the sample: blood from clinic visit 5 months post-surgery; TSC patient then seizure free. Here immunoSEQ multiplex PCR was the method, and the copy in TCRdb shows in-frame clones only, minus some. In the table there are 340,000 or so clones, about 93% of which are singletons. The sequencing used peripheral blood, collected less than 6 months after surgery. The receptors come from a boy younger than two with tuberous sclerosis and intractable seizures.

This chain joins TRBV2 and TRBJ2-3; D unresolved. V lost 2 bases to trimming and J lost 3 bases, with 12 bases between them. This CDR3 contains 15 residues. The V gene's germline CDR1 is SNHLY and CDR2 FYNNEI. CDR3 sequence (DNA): TGTGCCAGCAGTGAATGGGGTCGGGCAACAGATACGCAGTATTTT. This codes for CASSEWGRATDTQYF.

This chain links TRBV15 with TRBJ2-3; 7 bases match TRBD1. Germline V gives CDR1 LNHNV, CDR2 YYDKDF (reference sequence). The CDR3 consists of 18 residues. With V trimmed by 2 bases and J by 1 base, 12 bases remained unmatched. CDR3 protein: CATSRKRGRGLGTDTQYF. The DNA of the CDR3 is TGTGCCACCAGCAGAAAAAGAGGCAGGGGGTTAGGCACAGATACGCAGTATTTT.

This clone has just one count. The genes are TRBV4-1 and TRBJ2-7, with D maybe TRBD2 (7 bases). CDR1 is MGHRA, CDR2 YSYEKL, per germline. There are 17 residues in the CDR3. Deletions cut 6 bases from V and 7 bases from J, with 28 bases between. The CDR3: CASSGIGSSGQSREQYF. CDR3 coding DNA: TGCGCCAGCAGTGGAATTGGGTCTAGCGGACAGTCGAGGGAGCAGTACTTC.

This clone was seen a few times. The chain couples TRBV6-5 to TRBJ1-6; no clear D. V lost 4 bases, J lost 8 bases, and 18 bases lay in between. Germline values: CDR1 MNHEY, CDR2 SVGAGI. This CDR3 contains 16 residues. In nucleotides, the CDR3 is TGTGCCAGCAGTTCCATCCTTGCGGGTAATGATTCACCCCTCCACTTT. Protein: CASSSILAGNDSPLHF.

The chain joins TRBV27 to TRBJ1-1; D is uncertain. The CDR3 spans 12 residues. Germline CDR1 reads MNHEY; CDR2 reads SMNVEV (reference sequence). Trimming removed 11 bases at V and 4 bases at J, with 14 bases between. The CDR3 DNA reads TGTGCCTCGGGTGCGGACGGCACTGAAGCTTTCTTT. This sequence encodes CASGADGTEAFF.

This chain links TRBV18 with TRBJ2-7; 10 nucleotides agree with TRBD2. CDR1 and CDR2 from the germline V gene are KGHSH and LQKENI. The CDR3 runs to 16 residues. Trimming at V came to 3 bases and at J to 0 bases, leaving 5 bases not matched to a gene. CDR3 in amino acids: CASSPPTSGDSYEQYF. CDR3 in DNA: TGTGCCAGCTCACCCCCCACTAGCGGGGACTCCTACGAGCAGTACTTC.

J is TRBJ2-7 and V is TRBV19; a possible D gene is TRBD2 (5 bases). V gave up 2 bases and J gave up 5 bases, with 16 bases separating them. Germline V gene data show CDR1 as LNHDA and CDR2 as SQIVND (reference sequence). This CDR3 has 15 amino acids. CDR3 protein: CASSIKARGPDEQYF. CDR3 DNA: TGTGCCAGTAGTATAAAAGCGAGAGGGCCAGACGAGCAGTACTTC.